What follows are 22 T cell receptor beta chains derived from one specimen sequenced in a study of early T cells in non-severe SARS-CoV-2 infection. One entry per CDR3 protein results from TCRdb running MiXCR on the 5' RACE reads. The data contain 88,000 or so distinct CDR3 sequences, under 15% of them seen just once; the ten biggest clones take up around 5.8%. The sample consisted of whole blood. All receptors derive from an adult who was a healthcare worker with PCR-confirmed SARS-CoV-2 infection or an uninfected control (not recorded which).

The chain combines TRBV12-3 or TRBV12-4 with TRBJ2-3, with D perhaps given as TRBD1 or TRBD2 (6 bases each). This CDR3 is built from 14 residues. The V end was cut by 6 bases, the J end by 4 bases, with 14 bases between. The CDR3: CASSPRGAPDTQYF. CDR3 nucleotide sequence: TGTGCCAGCAGCCCAAGGGGGGCTCCAGATACGCAGTATTTT.

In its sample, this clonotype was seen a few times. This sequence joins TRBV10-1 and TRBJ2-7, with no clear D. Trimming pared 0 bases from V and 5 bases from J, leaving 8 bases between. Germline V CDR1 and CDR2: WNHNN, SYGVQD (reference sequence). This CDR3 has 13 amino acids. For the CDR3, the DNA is TGCGCCAGCAGTGAGTCCCAGCGCCACGAGCAGTACTTC. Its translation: CASSESQRHEQYF.

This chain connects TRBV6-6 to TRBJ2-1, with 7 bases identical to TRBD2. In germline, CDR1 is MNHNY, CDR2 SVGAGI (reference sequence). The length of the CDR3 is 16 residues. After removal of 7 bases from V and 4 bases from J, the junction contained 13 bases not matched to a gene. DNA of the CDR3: TGTGCCAGCAAACTAGCTGGGAGGGGAGGGTACAATGAGCAGTTCTTC. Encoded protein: CASKLAGRGGYNEQFF.

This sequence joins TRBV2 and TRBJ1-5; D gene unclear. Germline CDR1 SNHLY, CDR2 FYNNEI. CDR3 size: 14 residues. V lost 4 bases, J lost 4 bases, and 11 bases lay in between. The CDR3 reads CASSAGELNQPQHF. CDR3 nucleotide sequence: TGTGCCAGCAGTGCCGGAGAACTTAATCAGCCCCAGCATTTT.

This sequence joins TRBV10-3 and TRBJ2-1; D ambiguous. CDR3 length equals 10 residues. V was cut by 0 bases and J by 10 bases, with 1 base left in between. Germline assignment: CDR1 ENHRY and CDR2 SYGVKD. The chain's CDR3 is CAISESEQFF. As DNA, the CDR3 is TGTGCCATCAGTGAGTCCGAGCAGTTCTTC.

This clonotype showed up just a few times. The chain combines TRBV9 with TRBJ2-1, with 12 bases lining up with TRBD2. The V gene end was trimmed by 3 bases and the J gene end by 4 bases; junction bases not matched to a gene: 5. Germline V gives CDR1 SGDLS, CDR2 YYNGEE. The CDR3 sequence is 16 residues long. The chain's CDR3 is CASSGEGLAGYNEQFF. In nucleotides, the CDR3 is TGTGCCAGCAGCGGCGAGGGACTAGCGGGTTACAATGAGCAGTTCTTC.

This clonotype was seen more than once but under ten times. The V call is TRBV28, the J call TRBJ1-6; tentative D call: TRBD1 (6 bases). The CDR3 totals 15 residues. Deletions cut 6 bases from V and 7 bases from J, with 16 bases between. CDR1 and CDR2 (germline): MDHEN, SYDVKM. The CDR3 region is CASSPADRRNSPLHF. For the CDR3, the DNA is TGTGCCAGCAGCCCTGCTGACAGGCGAAATTCACCCCTCCACTTT.

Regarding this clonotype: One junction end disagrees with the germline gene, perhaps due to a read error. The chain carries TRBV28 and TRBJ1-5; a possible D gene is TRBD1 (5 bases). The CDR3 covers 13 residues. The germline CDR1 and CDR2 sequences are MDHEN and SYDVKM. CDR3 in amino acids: CASTGTRGQPQLF. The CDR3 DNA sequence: TGTGCCAGCACGGGGACTAGGGGTCAGCCCCAGCTTTTT.

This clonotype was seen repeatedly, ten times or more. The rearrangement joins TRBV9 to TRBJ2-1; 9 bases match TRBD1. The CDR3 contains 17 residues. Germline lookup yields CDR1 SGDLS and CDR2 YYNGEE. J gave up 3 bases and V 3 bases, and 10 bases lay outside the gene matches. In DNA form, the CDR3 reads TGTGCCAGCAGCGCTCAGGCCCGGGACAGGGTCTACAATGAGCAGTTCTTC. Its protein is CASSAQARDRVYNEQFF.

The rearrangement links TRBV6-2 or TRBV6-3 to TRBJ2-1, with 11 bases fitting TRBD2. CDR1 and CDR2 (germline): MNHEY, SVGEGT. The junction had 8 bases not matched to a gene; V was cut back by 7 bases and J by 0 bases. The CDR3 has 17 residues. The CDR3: CASKSPTSGSSYNEQFF. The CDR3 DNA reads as TGTGCCAGCAAGTCACCCACTAGCGGGAGCTCCTACAATGAGCAGTTCTTC.

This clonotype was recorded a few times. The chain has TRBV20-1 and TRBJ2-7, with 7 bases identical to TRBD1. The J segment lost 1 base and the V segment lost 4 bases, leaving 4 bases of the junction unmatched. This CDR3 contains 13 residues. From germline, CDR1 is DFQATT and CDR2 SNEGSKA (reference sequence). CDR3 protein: CSANDRASYEQYF. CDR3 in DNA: TGCAGTGCTAACGACAGGGCTTCCTACGAGCAGTACTTC.

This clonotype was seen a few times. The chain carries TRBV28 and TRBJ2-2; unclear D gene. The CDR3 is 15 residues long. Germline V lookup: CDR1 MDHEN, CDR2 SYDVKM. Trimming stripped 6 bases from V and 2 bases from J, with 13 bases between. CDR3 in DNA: TGTGCCAGCAGAACCCCCGGGCCTAACACCGGGGAGCTGTTTTTT. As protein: CASRTPGPNTGELFF.

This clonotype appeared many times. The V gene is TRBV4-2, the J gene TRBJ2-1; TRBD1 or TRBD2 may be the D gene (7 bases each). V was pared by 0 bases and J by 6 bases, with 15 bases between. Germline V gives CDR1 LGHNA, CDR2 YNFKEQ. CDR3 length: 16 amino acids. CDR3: CASSQDSGGGANEQFF. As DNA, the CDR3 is TGTGCCAGCAGCCAAGATTCAGGGGGAGGGGCCAATGAGCAGTTCTTC.

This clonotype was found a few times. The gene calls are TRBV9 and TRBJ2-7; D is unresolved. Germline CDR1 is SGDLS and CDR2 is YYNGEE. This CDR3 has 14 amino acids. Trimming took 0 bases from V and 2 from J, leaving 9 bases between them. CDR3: CASSVDGRAYEQYF. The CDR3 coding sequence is TGTGCCAGCAGCGTAGACGGACGCGCCTACGAGCAGTACTTC.

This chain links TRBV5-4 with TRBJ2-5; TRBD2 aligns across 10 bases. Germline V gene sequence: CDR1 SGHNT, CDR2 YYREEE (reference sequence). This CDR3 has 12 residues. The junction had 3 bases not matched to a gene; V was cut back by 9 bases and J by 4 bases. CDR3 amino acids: CATRTSGETQYF. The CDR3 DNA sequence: TGTGCCACCCGGACTAGCGGAGAGACCCAGTACTTC.

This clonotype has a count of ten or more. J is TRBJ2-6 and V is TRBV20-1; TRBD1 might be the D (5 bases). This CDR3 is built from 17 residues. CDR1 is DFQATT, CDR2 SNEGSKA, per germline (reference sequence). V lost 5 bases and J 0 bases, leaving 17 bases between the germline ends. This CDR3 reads CSAPRLTARSGANVLTF. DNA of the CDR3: TGCAGTGCTCCGCGATTGACAGCACGCTCTGGGGCCAACGTCCTGACTTTC.

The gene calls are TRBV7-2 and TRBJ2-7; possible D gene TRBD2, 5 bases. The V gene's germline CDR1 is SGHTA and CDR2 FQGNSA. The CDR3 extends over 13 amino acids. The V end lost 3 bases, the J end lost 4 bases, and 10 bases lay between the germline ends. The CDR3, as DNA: TGTGCCAGCAGCTTCACTAGTGGGTACGAGCAGTACTTC. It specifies CASSFTSGYEQYF.

CDR3 DNA sequence: TGTGCCACTAGGCAGGGGGTTAAGTCACCCCTCCACTTT. This gives the protein CATRQGVKSPLHF. The chain employs TRBV28 and TRBJ1-6, with TRBD1 matching over 7 bases. With V trimmed by 10 bases and J by 10 bases, 10 bases remained unmatched. The CDR3 consists of 13 residues. Germline assignment: CDR1 MDHEN and CDR2 SYDVKM.

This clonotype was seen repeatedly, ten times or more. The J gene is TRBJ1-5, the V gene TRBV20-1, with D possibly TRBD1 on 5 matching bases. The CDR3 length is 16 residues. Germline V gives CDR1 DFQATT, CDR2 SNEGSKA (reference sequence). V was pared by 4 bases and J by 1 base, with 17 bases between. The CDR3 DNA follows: TGCAGTGCTAAGGCCTCCGGGACTTGGAGCAATCAGCCCCAGCATTTT. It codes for CSAKASGTWSNQPQHF.

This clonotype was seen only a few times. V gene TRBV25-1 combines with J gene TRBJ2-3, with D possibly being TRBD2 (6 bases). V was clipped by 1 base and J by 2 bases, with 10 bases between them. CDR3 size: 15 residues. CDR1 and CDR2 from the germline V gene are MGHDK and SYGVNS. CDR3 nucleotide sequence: TGTGCCAGCAGTGAATCGCGGGGAAACACAGATACGCAGTATTTT. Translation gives CASSESRGNTDTQYF.

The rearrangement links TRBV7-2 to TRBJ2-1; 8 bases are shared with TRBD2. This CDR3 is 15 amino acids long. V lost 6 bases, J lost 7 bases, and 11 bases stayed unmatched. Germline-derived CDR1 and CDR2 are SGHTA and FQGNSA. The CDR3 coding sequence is TGTGCCAGCAGTCCGGAGGGACTAGAAATAAATGAGCAGTTCTTC. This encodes CASSPEGLEINEQFF.

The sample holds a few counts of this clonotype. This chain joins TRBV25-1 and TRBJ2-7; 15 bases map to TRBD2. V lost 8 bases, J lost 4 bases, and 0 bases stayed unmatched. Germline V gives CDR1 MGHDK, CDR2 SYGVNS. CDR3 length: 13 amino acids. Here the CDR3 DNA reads TGTGCCAGCGGACTAGCGGGAGGGTACGAGCAGTACTTC. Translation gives CASGLAGGYEQYF.